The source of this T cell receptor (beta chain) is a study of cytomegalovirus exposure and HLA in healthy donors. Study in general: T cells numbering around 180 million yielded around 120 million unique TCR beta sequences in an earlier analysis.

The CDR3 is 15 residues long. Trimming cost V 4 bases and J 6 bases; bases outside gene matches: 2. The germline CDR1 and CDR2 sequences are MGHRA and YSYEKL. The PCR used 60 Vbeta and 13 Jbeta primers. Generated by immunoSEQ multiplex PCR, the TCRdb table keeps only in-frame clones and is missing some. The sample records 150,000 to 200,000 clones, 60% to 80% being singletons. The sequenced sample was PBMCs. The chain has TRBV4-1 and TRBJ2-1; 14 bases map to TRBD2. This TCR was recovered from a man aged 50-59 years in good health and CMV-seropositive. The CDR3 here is CASSRGLAGGNEQFF. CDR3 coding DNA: TGCGCCAGCAGCCGAGGACTAGCGGGAGGCAATGAGCAGTTCTTC.